This entry lists 17 T cell receptor gamma chains sequenced from one sample in a study of human gamma delta and Vdelta1 T cells. Antigen specificity for these receptors is unknown. TCRdb ran CATT on the PCR reads. The sample shows over 7,500 gamma-chain clones, about 47% of them seen only once. The sample taken for sequencing was Vdelta1 gamma-delta T cells from blood grown in culture (DOT cells). These TCRs come from a human donor in good health.

This clone was observed a handful of times. The chain uses TRGV4 and TRGJ1 or TRGJ2. Germline CDR1 and CDR2: EGSTGY and YDSYTSSV. The V gene end was trimmed by 3 bases and the J gene end by 3 bases; junction bases not matched to a gene: 11. The CDR3 extends over 15 amino acids. The CDR3 spells CATWDSDFPYYKKLF. In DNA, the CDR3 is TGTGCCACCTGGGATTCGGATTTCCCTTATTATAAGAAACTCTTT.

The genes are TRGV3 and TRGJP1. The CDR3 is 14 residues long. Germline V gene lookup returns CDR1 VTNTFY and CDR2 YDVSTARD (reference sequence). V lost 0 bases, J lost 8 bases, and 6 bases stayed unmatched. CDR3 sequence (DNA): TGTGCCACCTGGGACAGGCCAGCCGGTTGGTTCAAGATATTT. Amino acids: CATWDRPAGWFKIF.

This clone has a handful of counts. V usage is TRGV9 and J usage is TRGJ1 or TRGJ2. Unmatched junction bases numbered 5, after V lost 3 bases and J lost 3 bases. The CDR3 totals 13 residues. The germline V gene has CDR1 GITISATS and CDR2 ISYDGTV (reference sequence). The chain's CDR3 is CALWELFYYKKLF. The CDR3 DNA is TGTGCCTTGTGGGAGCTATTTTATTATAAGAAACTCTTT.

V gene TRGV3 combines with J gene TRGJ1 or TRGJ2. From germline, CDR1 is VTNTFY and CDR2 YDVSTARD (reference sequence). The CDR3 has 14 amino acids. Trimming cost V 3 bases and J 5 bases; bases outside gene matches: 10. The CDR3 DNA is TGTGCCACCTGGGACGTACCCGGGGATTATAAGAAACTCTTT. It codes for CATWDVPGDYKKLF.

This clone occurred a few times. Just one base apart from a much larger clone, this may be a read error. In the same sample, other DNA sequences code for this CDR3. The chain uses TRGV2 and TRGJ1 or TRGJ2. Looked up from germline, CDR1 is EGSNGY and CDR2 is YDSYNSKV. Trimming removed 1 base from V and 3 bases from J; junction bases left unmatched: 3. The CDR3 spans 13 residues. The CDR3 nucleotides are TGTGCCACCTGGGACGGCCCTTATTATAAGAAACTCTTT. Translation gives CATWDGPYYKKLF.

The rearrangement joins TRGV9 to TRGJ1 or TRGJ2. Germline V lookup: CDR1 GITISATS, CDR2 ISYDGTV (reference sequence). Unmatched junction bases numbered 4, after V lost 3 bases and J lost 5 bases. The CDR3 extends over 12 amino acids. The DNA of the CDR3 is TGTGCCTTGTGGGAGAAGAATTATAAGAAACTCTTT. It specifies CALWEKNYKKLF.

The J gene is TRGJ1 or TRGJ2, the V gene TRGV8. The V gene end was trimmed by 2 bases and the J gene end by 8 bases; junction bases not matched to a gene: 3. Germline V gives CDR1 VENAVY, CDR2 YDSYNSRV. There are 11 residues in the CDR3. The CDR3 DNA reads as TGTGCCACCTGGGATATGGATAAGAAACTCTTT. It is translated as CATWDMDKKLF.

The rearrangement links TRGV3 to TRGJP1. Trimming took 0 bases from V and 3 from J; bases not matched to a gene: 7. Per germline, CDR1 VTNTFY and CDR2 YDVSTARD (reference sequence). The CDR3 is 16 amino acids. The CDR3, as DNA: TGTGCCACCTGGGACAGGCTCAAGGCCACTGGTTGGTTCAAGATATTT. Protein: CATWDRLKATGWFKIF.

This clone showed up just a few times. Other DNA sequences from this sample encode an identical CDR3 as well. The chain links TRGV5 to TRGJ1 or TRGJ2. Germline CDR1 and CDR2: VINAFY and YDVSNSKD. V lost 0 bases and J lost 1; bases outside the gene matches: 3. This CDR3 has 14 residues. The chain's CDR3 is CATWDRPNYYKKLF. The CDR3 nucleotides read TGTGCCACCTGGGACAGGCCTAATTATTATAAGAAACTCTTT.

The V call is TRGV2, the J call TRGJ1 or TRGJ2. The V gene's germline CDR1 is EGSNGY and CDR2 YDSYNSKV. The CDR3 has 13 amino acids. V was pared by 0 bases and J by 10 bases, with 9 bases of the junction left unmatched. CDR3 residues: CATWDGQTLKKLF. The CDR3 bases are TGTGCCACCTGGGACGGGCAGACTCTAAAGAAACTCTTT.

The table lists this clone with a few counts. The V call is TRGV2, the J call TRGJ1 or TRGJ2. The J segment lost 12 bases and the V segment lost 0 bases, leaving 23 bases of the junction unmatched. Germline V lookup: CDR1 EGSNGY, CDR2 YDSYNSKV. This CDR3 region has 17 residues. CDR3: CATWDGPGRGTNGGKLF. The CDR3 region has the DNA TGTGCCACCTGGGACGGGCCCGGCCGGGGAACTAATGGAGGGAAACTCTTT.

This clone was picked up a small number of times. V and J are TRGV5 and TRGJP1. After removal of 2 bases from V and 8 bases from J, the junction contained 5 bases not matched to a gene. The CDR3 is 13 residues long. CDR1 is VINAFY, CDR2 YDVSNSKD, per germline. CDR3 loop: CATWDMTGWFKIF. In nucleotides, the CDR3 is TGTGCCACCTGGGACATGACGGGTTGGTTCAAGATATTT.

This clone was counted between two and nine times. Distinct nucleotide sequences in the sample also encode this CDR3. The gene calls are TRGV9 and TRGJ1 or TRGJ2. The V gene end was trimmed by 0 bases and the J gene end by 9 bases; junction bases not matched to a gene: 2. Looked up from germline, CDR1 is GITISATS and CDR2 is ISYDGTV (reference sequence). The CDR3 is made up of 11 amino acids. In DNA form, the CDR3 reads TGTGCCTTGTGGGAGGTGGGTAAGAAACTCTTT. This encodes CALWEVGKKLF.

In the case of this clone: Additional DNA sequences in this sample encode the identical CDR3. This rearrangement joins TRGV9 to TRGJ1 or TRGJ2. Per germline, CDR1 GITISATS and CDR2 ISYDGTV (reference sequence). The CDR3 has 13 amino acids. J lost 0 bases, V lost 4 bases, and 3 bases had no gene match. CDR3 in amino acids: CALWELNYYKKLF. The CDR3 DNA reads TGTGCCTTGTGGGAACTGAATTATTATAAGAAACTCTTT.

This clone was detected only a few times. One base away lies a much larger clone, so this may be a sequencing read error. This sample also contains other DNA sequences that code for the same CDR3. The chain links TRGV9 to TRGJ1 or TRGJ2. The CDR3 covers 13 residues. The germline CDR1 and CDR2 sequences are GITISATS and ISYDGTV (reference sequence). V lost 2 bases and J lost 2; bases outside the gene matches: 3. The CDR3 sequence: CALWEAYYYKKLF. The DNA of the CDR3 is TGTGCCTTGTGGGAGGCGTATTATTATAAGAAACTCTTT.

The chain combines TRGV3 with TRGJ1 or TRGJ2. Germline V CDR1 and CDR2: VTNTFY, YDVSTARD (reference sequence). V shed 6 bases and J 12 bases; nucleotides not matched to a gene: 8. The CDR3 is 10 amino acids. CDR3: CATWFVWKLF. CDR3 in DNA: TGTGCCACCTGGTTCGTTTGGAAACTCTTT.

A single count supports this clone. The chain joins TRGV5 to TRGJ1 or TRGJ2. Germline CDR1 is VINAFY and CDR2 is YDVSNSKD. The CDR3 totals 14 residues. With V trimmed by 0 bases and J by 9 bases, 11 bases remained unmatched. Here the CDR3 reads CATWDRPPIVKKLF. CDR3 DNA: TGTGCCACCTGGGACAGGCCTCCTATAGTTAAGAAACTCTTT.